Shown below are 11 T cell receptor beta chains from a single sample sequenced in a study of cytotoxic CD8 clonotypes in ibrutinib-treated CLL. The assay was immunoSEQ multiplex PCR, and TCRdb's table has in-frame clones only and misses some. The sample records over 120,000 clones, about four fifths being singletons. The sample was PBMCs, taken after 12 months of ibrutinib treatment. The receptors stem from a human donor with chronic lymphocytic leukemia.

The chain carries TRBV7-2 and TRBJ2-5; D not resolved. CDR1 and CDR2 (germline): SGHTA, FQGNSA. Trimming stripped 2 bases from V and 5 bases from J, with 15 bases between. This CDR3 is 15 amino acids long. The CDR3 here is CASSLSFYQGETQYF. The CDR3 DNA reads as TGTGCCAGCAGCTTATCCTTCTATCAAGGGGAGACCCAGTACTTC.

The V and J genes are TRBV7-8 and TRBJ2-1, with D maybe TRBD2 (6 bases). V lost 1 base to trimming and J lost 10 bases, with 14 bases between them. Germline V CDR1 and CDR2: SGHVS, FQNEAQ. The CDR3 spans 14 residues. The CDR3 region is CASSLVSGRPEQFF. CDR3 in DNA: TGTGCCAGCAGCTTAGTTAGTGGGAGGCCGGAGCAGTTCTTC.

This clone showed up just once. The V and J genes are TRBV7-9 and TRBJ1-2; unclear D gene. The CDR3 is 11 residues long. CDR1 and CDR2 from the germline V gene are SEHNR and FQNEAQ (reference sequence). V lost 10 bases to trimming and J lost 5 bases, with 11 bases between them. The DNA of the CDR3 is TGTGCCATCGAAAGTGTATATGGCTACACCTTC. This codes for CAIESVYGYTF.

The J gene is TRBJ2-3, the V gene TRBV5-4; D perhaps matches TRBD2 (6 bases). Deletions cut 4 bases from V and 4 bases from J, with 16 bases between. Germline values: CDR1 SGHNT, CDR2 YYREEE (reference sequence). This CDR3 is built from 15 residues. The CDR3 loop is CASSPEWGEPDTQYF. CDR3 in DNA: TGTGCCAGCAGCCCGGAGTGGGGGGAGCCAGATACGCAGTATTTT.

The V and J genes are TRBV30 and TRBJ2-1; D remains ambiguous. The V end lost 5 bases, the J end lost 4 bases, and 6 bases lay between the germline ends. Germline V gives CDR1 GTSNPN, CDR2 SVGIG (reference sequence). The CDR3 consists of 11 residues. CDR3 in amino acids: CAWSQYNEQFF. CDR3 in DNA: TGTGCCTGGTCCCAATACAATGAGCAGTTCTTC.

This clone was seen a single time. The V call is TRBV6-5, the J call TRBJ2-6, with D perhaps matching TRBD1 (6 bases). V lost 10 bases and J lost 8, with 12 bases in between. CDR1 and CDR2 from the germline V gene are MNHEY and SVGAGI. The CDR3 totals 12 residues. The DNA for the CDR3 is TGTGCCACCAAGGGACAATCCAACGTCCTGACTTTC. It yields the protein CATKGQSNVLTF.

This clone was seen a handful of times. The CDR3 loop is CASSQEETNGHDFYGEQYF. The CDR3 nucleotides read TGTGCCAGCAGCCAAGAGGAGACAAATGGACACGACTTCTACGGCGAGCAGTACTTC. The gene calls are TRBV4-2 and TRBJ2-7; TRBD1 might be the D (5 bases). Trimming took 0 bases from V and 6 from J, leaving 27 bases between them. In germline, CDR1 is LGHNA, CDR2 YNFKEQ. The CDR3 runs to 19 residues.

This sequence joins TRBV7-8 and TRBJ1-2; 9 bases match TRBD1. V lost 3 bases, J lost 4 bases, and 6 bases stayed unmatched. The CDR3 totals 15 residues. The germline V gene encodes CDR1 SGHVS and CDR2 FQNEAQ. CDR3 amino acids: CASSFDGQGIYGYTF. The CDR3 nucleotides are TGTGCCAGCAGCTTCGACGGACAGGGGATCTATGGCTACACCTTC.

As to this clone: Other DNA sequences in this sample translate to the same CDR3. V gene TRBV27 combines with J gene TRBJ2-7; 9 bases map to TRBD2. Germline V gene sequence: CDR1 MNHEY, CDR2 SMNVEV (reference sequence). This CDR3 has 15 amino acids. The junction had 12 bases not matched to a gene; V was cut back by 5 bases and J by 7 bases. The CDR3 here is CASSPGAGGPREQYF. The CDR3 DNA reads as TGTGCCAGCAGTCCCGGGGCGGGAGGGCCCCGGGAGCAGTACTTC.

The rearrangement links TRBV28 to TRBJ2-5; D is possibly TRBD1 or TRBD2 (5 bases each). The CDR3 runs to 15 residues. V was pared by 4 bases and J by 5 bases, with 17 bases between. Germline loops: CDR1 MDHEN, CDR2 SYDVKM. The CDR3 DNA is TGTGCCAGCAGTTCCCCGAGGGGTGGAGCGGAGACCCAGTACTTC. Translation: CASSSPRGGAETQYF.

The CDR3 DNA is TGTGCCAGCAGTCCCGGACCGACCCAAAGCTCCTACAATGAGCAGTTCTTC. Protein: CASSPGPTQSSYNEQFF. The chain recombines TRBV28 with TRBJ2-1; the D is unclear. This CDR3 spans 17 amino acids. Trimming cost V 5 bases and J 0 bases, with 17 bases left between them. The germline CDR1 and CDR2 sequences are MDHEN and SYDVKM.